This record concerns one T cell receptor beta chain sequence. The data belong to a study of control samples from healthy donors and cancer patients. The ends were cut back, 2 bases at V and 0 bases at J, with 8 bases in the middle. The CDR3 loop spans 15 amino acids. Germline CDR1 MNHNY, CDR2 SVGAGI (reference sequence). Only in-frame clones appear in the TCRdb table, and some are missing; sequencing was by immunoSEQ multiplex PCR. The top ten hold approximately 2% of the sample, which has 170,000 or so clones, 75% to 95% seen once. J is TRBJ1-3 and V is TRBV6-6, with D possibly TRBD1 on 5 matching bases. What was sequenced was blood. This clonotype was sampled from a woman in her 40s in good health. CDR3 in amino acids: CASSYRGGSGNTIYF. As DNA, the CDR3 is TGTGCCAGCAGTTACCGGGGGGGCTCTGGAAACACCATATATTTT.